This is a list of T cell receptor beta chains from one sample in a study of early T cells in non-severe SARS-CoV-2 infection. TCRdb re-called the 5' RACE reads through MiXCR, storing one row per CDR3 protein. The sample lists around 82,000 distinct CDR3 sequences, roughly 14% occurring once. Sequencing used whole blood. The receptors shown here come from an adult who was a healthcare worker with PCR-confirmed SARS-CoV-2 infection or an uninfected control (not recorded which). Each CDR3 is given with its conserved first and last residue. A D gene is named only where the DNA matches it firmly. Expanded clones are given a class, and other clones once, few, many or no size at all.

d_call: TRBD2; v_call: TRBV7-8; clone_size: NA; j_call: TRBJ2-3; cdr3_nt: TGTGCCAGCAGCCCGACCGGGACTAGCGGGCCTAGCACAGATACGCAGTATTTT; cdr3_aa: CASSPTGTSGPSTDTQYF
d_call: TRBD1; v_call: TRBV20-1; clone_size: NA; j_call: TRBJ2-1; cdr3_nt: TGCAGTGCCGGACTATCAGGGGGCGATGAGCAGTTCTTC; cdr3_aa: CSAGLSGGDEQFF
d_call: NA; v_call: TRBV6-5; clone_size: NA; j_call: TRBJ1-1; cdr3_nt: TGTGCCAGCAGTTACTCGGGGCTGAACACTGAAGCTTTCTTT; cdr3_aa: CASSYSGLNTEAFF
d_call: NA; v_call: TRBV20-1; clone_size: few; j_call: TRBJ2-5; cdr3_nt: TGCAGTGCGTCCCAAGAGACCCAGTACTTC; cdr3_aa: CSASQETQYF
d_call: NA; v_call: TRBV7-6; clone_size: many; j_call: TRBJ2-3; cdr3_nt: TGTGCCAGCAGCTTAGTAACTCCGCCAGCCACGCAGTATTTT; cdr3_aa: CASSLVTPPATQYF
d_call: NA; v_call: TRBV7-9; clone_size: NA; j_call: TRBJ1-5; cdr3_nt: TGTGCCAGCAGCTTAGAGAGCGATCAGCCCCAGCATTTT; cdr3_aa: CASSLESDQPQHF
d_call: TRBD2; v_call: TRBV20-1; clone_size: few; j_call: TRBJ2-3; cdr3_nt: TGCAGTGCTTATTCTGGGCGGGGGAGAGTAGATACGCAGTATTTT; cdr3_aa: CSAYSGRGRVDTQYF
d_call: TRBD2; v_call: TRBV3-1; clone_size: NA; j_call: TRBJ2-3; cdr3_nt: TGTGCCAGCAGCCATCCAGCGGGGGTTCCCACAGATACGCAGTATTTT; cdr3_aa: CASSHPAGVPTDTQYF
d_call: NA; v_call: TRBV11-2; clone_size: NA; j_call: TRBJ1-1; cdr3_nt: TGTGCCAGCAGCTTAGTGCCACTCACCATGAACACTGAAGCTTTCTTT; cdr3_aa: CASSLVPLTMNTEAFF
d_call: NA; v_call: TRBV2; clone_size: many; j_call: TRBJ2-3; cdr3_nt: TGTGCCAGCAGCGGGGAGGGACAGAAATACACAGATACGCAGTATTTT; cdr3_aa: CASSGEGQKYTDTQYF
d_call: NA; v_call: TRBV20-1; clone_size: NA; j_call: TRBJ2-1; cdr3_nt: TGCAGTGCTTGGGGGGCCCGAGAGCAGTTCTTC; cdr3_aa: CSAWGAREQFF
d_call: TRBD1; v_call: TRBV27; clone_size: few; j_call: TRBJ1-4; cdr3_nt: TGTGCCAGCAGTGCAACAGGGGTCGTAGAAAAACTGTTTTTT; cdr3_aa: CASSATGVVEKLFF
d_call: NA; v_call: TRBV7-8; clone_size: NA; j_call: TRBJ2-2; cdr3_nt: TGTGCCAGCAGCTTACAGGGGACGAACACCGGGGAGCTGTTTTTT; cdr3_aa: CASSLQGTNTGELFF
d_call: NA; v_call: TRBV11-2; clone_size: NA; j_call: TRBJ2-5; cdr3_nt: TGTGCCTTAGGCCAGGAGACCCAGTACTTC; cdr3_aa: CALGQETQYF
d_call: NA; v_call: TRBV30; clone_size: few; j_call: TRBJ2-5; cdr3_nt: TGTGCCTGGAGTGTACTAGGGGAGACCCAGTACTTC; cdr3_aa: CAWSVLGETQYF
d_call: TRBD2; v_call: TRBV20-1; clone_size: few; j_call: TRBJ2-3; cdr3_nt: TGCAGTGCCAACCGCCCCGCGGGGGGGCTCACAGATACGCAGTATTTT; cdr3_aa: CSANRPAGGLTDTQYF
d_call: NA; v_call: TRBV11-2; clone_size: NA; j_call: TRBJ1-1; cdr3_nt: TGTGCCAGCAGGTTGGGGGGGAAGAACACTGAAGCTTTCTTT; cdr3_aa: CASRLGGKNTEAFF
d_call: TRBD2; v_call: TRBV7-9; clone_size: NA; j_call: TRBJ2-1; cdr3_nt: TGTGCCAGCAGCCCCCATAGCGGGGGGGCCAATGAGCAGTTCTTC; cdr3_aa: CASSPHSGGANEQFF
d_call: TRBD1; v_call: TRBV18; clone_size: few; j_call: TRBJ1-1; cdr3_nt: TGTGCCAGCTCACCACCGACAGGGAGGGGCACTGAAGCTTTCTTT; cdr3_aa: CASSPPTGRGTEAFF
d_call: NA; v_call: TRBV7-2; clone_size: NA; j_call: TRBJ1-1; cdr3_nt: TGTGCCAGCAGCTTAGTAGCCCTGCAGGGAACTGAAGCTTTCTTT; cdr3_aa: CASSLVALQGTEAFF
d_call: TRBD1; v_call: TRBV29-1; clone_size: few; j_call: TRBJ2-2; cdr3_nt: TGCAGCGTTGAACCCGGGACAGGGACCCAGACCGGGGAGCTGTTTTTT; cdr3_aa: CSVEPGTGTQTGELFF
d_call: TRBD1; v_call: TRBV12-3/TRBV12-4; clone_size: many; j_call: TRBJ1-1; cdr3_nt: TGTGCCAGCCGACCCAGGGGGCCCGCTGAAGCTTTCTTT; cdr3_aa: CASRPRGPAEAFF
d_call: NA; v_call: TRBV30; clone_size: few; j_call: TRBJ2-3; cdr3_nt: TGTGCCTGGAGTGTATCCCTCCTGGGGGCTAGCACAGATACGCAGTATTTT; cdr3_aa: CAWSVSLLGASTDTQYF
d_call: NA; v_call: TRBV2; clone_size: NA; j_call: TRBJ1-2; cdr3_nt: TGTGCCAGCAGTGAGTGGCCGAACCTCTATGGCTACACCTTC; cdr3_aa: CASSEWPNLYGYTF
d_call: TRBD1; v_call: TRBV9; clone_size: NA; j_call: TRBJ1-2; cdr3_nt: TGTGCCAGCAGCCCTACAGGGGTCCATGGCTACACCTTC; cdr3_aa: CASSPTGVHGYTF